This T cell receptor (beta chain) was retrieved from a study of shared clonotypes between healthy human individuals. The overall study: For every donor, three CD4 naive, three CD4 memory, two CD8 naive and one CD8 memory plates were used.

The authors distributed each subset's genomic DNA evenly over several immunoSEQ plates. Generated by immunoSEQ multiplex PCR, the TCRdb table keeps only in-frame clones and is missing some. The repertoire holds hundreds of thousands of clones, with 96% as singletons. Worth noting for this clone: Antigen unknown.

Terminally differentiated effector memory CD45RA+ cells were excluded from the naive CD8 cells, which were CD45RO-negative and positively selected for CCR7. Study results and limitations: Memory subsets generally showed smaller estimated richness than naive subsets did.

The TCR was taken from a woman younger than 45 in good health. Specimen: naive CD8+ T cells sorted from blood.

The CDR3 sequence: CASSPWAGGTDTQYF. In nucleotides, the CDR3 is TGTGCCAGCAGCCCCTGGGCAGGGGGCACAGATACGCAGTATTTT. The chain has TRBV4-2 and TRBJ2-3; D perhaps matches TRBD1 (6 bases). The CDR3 consists of 15 residues. Germline loops: CDR1 LGHNA, CDR2 YNFKEQ. V gave up 4 bases and J gave up 1 base, with 12 bases separating them.